Below are 20 T cell receptor beta chains sequenced from a single sample in a study of blood T cell repertoires in COVID-19. Method: immunoSEQ multiplex PCR; TCRdb's copy keeps in-frame clones and lacks some. Among 280,000 or so clones listed, just under 90% were seen once. Sequencing was carried out using PBMCs or T cells enriched from blood (not recorded which). The source of these receptors is a woman aged 45-65 years who had been exposed to COVID-19.

The J gene is TRBJ1-3, the V gene TRBV7-8, with TRBD1 as a possible D gene (6 bases). Trimming stripped 4 bases from V and 4 bases from J, with 17 bases between. Looked up from germline, CDR1 is SGHVS and CDR2 is FQNEAQ. The CDR3 has 16 residues. The CDR3 DNA reads TGTGCCAGCAGCTATCAGGACAGATCTTTCGGAAACACCATATATTTT. It encodes CASSYQDRSFGNTIYF.

Comments on this clone: This CDR3 is also generated by other DNA sequences in the sample. The chain has TRBV28 and TRBJ2-7; no reliable D call. The CDR3 has 13 amino acids. V lost 3 bases and J 0 bases, leaving 6 bases between the germline ends. Germline V lookup: CDR1 MDHEN, CDR2 SYDVKM. CDR3 in DNA: TGTGCCAGCAGTTTGCCCGGCTCCTACGAGCAGTACTTC. This codes for CASSLPGSYEQYF.

The J gene is TRBJ2-7, the V gene TRBV18, with a tentative D call TRBD1 (5 bases). This CDR3 has 14 residues. With 3 bases removed from V and 5 bases from J, the gap between germline ends came to 14 bases. Germline V lookup: CDR1 KGHSH, CDR2 LQKENI. CDR3 residues: CASSPSVGLNEQYF. Here the CDR3 DNA reads TGTGCCAGCTCACCTTCGGTGGGGCTAAACGAGCAGTACTTC.

The rearrangement uses TRBV10-1 and TRBJ2-7; D might be TRBD2 (5 bases). CDR3 length equals 17 residues. Germline values: CDR1 WNHNN, CDR2 SYGVQD (reference sequence). Trimming took off 0 bases at V and 2 bases at J, with 17 bases between the two ends. In DNA, the CDR3 is TGCGCCAGCAGTGAGTCGGAGTTCTCTAGCAAACCCTACGAGCAGTACTTC. Translation: CASSESEFSSKPYEQYF.

The J gene is TRBJ2-5, the V gene TRBV28; 8 bases match TRBD1. V trimming: 5 bases; J trimming: 1 base; junction bases outside the gene matches: 6. The V gene's germline CDR1 is MDHEN and CDR2 SYDVKM. CDR3 length equals 15 residues. CDR3 DNA sequence: TGTGCCAGCAGTCCCAGGGGGCAGGGCCAAGAGACCCAGTACTTC. This gives the protein CASSPRGQGQETQYF.

CDR3 loop: CSVERGIGANVLTF. For the CDR3, the DNA is TGCAGCGTTGAAAGGGGGATCGGGGCCAACGTCCTGACTTTC. This chain uses TRBV29-1 with TRBJ2-6; a possible D gene is TRBD1 (6 bases). In germline, CDR1 is SQVTM, CDR2 ANQGSEA. V lost 2 bases to trimming and J lost 4 bases, with 9 bases between them. The CDR3 extends over 14 amino acids.

The V gene is TRBV5-1, the J gene TRBJ1-4; a weak D match, TRBD1 (5 bases). The ends were cut back, 2 bases at V and 8 bases at J, with 19 bases in the middle. The germline gives CDR1 SGHRS, CDR2 YFSETQ. The CDR3 spans 16 residues. For the CDR3, the DNA is TGCGCCAGCAGCTTTATTACGGCGGAGGGACCAGAAAAACTGTTTTTT. As protein: CASSFITAEGPEKLFF.

The count of this clone is one. The V call is TRBV19, the J call TRBJ1-3; no definite D call. V lost 9 bases and J lost 2, with 14 bases in between. The CDR3 contains 14 residues. Per the germline V gene, CDR1 is LNHDA and CDR2 is SQIVND (reference sequence). The CDR3 region has the DNA TGTGCCAGCTCGGGGTTTGCGGCTGGAAACACCATATATTTT. Protein sequence: CASSGFAAGNTIYF.

V usage is TRBV5-1 and J usage is TRBJ2-2; TRBD2 matches at 9 bases. CDR3 length equals 20 residues. V dropped 0 bases and J dropped 6; count of bases not matched to a gene: 18. Germline V gene sequence: CDR1 SGHRS, CDR2 YFSETQ. CDR3 coding DNA: TGCGCCAGCAGCTTGGTCTGGCGGGGGGGCCGATCTTTAGGCGCCGGGGAGCTGTTTTTT. Translated: CASSLVWRGGRSLGAGELFF.

This rearrangement joins TRBV2 to TRBJ2-2; D is perhaps TRBD2 (6 bases). Germline V CDR1 and CDR2: SNHLY, FYNNEI. CDR3 size: 14 residues. The V gene lost 9 bases and the J gene lost 1 base, with 12 bases spanning the gap. CDR3: CASTSFRNTGELFF. As DNA, the CDR3 is TGTGCCAGTACTAGCTTTCGGAACACCGGGGAGCTGTTTTTT.

The gene calls are TRBV7-9 and TRBJ1-2; D possibly corresponds to TRBD1 (5 bases). The V gene lost 3 bases and the J gene lost 7 bases, with 12 bases spanning the gap. The V gene's germline CDR1 is SEHNR and CDR2 FQNEAQ (reference sequence). CDR3 length: 13 residues. The CDR3 DNA follows: TGTGCCAGCAGCTTGGGAGGGGCTGGTGGCTACACCTTC. Translated: CASSLGGAGGYTF.

The rearrangement links TRBV5-1 to TRBJ2-1; D remains unclear. CDR3 size: 16 residues. Per the germline V gene, CDR1 is SGHRS and CDR2 is YFSETQ. V was cut by 0 bases and J by 0 bases, with 10 bases left in between. The chain's CDR3 is CASSLVAASSYNEQFF. CDR3 DNA sequence: TGCGCCAGCAGCTTGGTGGCAGCGAGCTCCTACAATGAGCAGTTCTTC.

As to this clone: The junction differs from germline at one of its ends, possibly a read error. The CDR3 loop is CASSESRTGAFF. CDR3 DNA: TGTGCCAGCAGTGAATCCCGAACTGGAGCTTTCTTT. The rearrangement uses TRBV2 and TRBJ1-1; unclear D gene. CDR1 is SNHLY and CDR2 is FYNNEI in the germline V gene. CDR3 length equals 12 residues.

The rearrangement links TRBV2 to TRBJ2-2; D unclear. The CDR3 sequence is 14 residues long. Trimming stripped 3 bases from V and 1 base from J, with 6 bases between. CDR1 and CDR2 (germline): SNHLY, FYNNEI. In nucleotides, the CDR3 is TGTGCCAGCAGTGATCTACGGAACACCGGGGAGCTGTTTTTT. Translated: CASSDLRNTGELFF.

The genes are TRBV28 and TRBJ1-2, with D uncertain. Deletions cut 3 bases from V and 4 bases from J, with 6 bases between. This CDR3 has 12 residues. Germline V lookup: CDR1 MDHEN, CDR2 SYDVKM. The CDR3 sequence is CASSFRSYGYTF. Here the CDR3 DNA reads TGTGCCAGCAGTTTCCGGTCCTATGGCTACACCTTC.

This clone was picked up a small number of times. V gene TRBV28 combines with J gene TRBJ1-3; a possible D gene is TRBD1 (5 bases). The CDR3 loop spans 15 amino acids. The germline gives CDR1 MDHEN, CDR2 SYDVKM. The V gene lost 6 bases and the J gene lost 1 base, with 13 bases spanning the gap. DNA of the CDR3: TGTGCCAGCAGCCCCAGGACATTATCTGGAAACACCATATATTTT. Translation gives CASSPRTLSGNTIYF.

The DNA for the CDR3 is TGCAGTGCTAGTGGGACAGGGGGAAATTCGGTGCGGAACACTGAAGCTTTCTTT. This sequence encodes CSASGTGGNSVRNTEAFF. The chain links TRBV20-1 to TRBJ1-1; 11 positions match TRBD1. Germline V lookup: CDR1 DFQATT, CDR2 SNEGSKA (reference sequence). V was pared by 3 bases and J by 1 base, with 13 bases of the junction left unmatched. This CDR3 has 18 amino acids.

The V and J genes are TRBV30 and TRBJ1-3; no firm D call. Per germline, CDR1 GTSNPN and CDR2 SVGIG (reference sequence). The CDR3 runs 14 residues. With 5 bases removed from V and 2 bases from J, the gap between germline ends came to 13 bases. CDR3 amino acids: CAWQLGVTGNTIYF. CDR3 nucleotide sequence: TGTGCCTGGCAACTCGGGGTAACTGGAAACACCATATATTTT.

This rearrangement joins TRBV19 to TRBJ1-3; no reliable D call. The CDR3 extends over 17 amino acids. Trimming cost V 4 bases and J 0 bases, with 16 bases left between them. The germline gives CDR1 LNHDA, CDR2 SQIVND (reference sequence). The CDR3 DNA sequence: TGTGCCAGTAGTACGTGGGGAGGCCTGACCTCTGGAAACACCATATATTTT. Translation gives CASSTWGGLTSGNTIYF.

The chain employs TRBV3-1 (or the pseudogene TRBV3-2) and TRBJ1-2; TRBD1 is a possible D gene (5 bases). The V end lost 2 bases, the J end lost 11 bases, and 15 bases lay between the germline ends. From germline, CDR1 is LGHDT and CDR2 YNNKEL (reference sequence). This CDR3 comprises 13 residues. The CDR3 sequence: CASSQNGGMGYTF. The CDR3 nucleotides are TGTGCCAGCAGCCAAAACGGGGGTATGGGATACACCTTC.